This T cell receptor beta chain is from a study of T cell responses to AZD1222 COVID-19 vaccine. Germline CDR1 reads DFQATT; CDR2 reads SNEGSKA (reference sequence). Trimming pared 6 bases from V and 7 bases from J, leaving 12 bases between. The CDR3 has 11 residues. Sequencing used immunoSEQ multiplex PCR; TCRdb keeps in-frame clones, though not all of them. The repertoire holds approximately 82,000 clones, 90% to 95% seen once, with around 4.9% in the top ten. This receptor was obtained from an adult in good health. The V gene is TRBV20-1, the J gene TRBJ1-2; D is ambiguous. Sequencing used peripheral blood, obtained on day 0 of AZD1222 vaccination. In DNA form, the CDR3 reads TGCAGTGCCGGGGTGGGGAGTGGCTACACCTTC. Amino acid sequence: CSAGVGSGYTF.